The rows below give T cell receptor beta chains drawn from one sample of a study of early T cells in non-severe SARS-CoV-2 infection. TCRdb analysed the 5' RACE reads with MiXCR anew, one entry per CDR3 protein. The data hold 80,000 to 95,000 distinct CDR3 sequences, with about 14% observed a single time. The sample was whole blood. These receptors were collected from an adult who was a healthcare worker with PCR-confirmed SARS-CoV-2 infection or an uninfected control (not recorded which). The CDR3 runs from the conserved cysteine through the conserved F or W. D genes are given only for firm matches. Rows may omit the clone size; those that give it use once, few, many or a size class.

D	J	V	size	DNA	CDR3
TRBD1	TRBJ1-5	TRBV7-3	many	TGTGCCAGCAGCTCGAGGACAGGGCTTAGCAATCAGCCCCAGCATTTT	CASSSRTGLSNQPQHF
NA	TRBJ2-4	TRBV28	NA	TGTGCCAGCAGTTTAGGCCGTTCAGGGGCCAAAAACATTCAGTACTTC	CASSLGRSGAKNIQYF
TRBD1	TRBJ1-6	TRBV7-2	many	TGTGCCAGCAGCCCCGACAGGGGACGATCACCCCTCCACTTT	CASSPDRGRSPLHF
NA	TRBJ2-5	TRBV10-3	NA	TGTGCCATCAGTGAGTGGGGACTTGGGGAGACCCAGTACTTC	CAISEWGLGETQYF
NA	TRBJ2-3	TRBV5-1	NA	TGCGCCAGCAGCTTGTTTGATAGAAATACGCAGTATTTT	CASSLFDRNTQYF
TRBD1	TRBJ1-2	TRBV12-3/TRBV12-4	many	TGTGCCAGCAGTTCAAAAGACAGGGGGAACTATGGCTACACCTTC	CASSSKDRGNYGYTF
TRBD1	TRBJ2-2	TRBV7-6	NA	TGTGCCAGCAGCCCAAGGACAGGGGAGACCGGGGAGCTGTTTTTT	CASSPRTGETGELFF
NA	TRBJ2-2	TRBV11-2	few	TGTGCCAGCAGCTTAGCTCTTAGCGGGGAGCTGTTTTTT	CASSLALSGELFF
TRBD1	TRBJ1-1	TRBV9	NA	TGTGCCAGCAGCGCCAGGGGACAGGGCTACACTGAAGCTTTCTTT	CASSARGQGYTEAFF
NA	TRBJ2-3	TRBV27	few	TGTGCCAGCAGTCGGGGTCTGTTTGAATTTTTGCAGTATTTT	CASSRGLFEFLQYF
TRBD1	TRBJ2-2	TRBV6-4	few	TGTGCCAGCAGAAAATTTGGACAGGGGGCAGACACCGGGGAGCTGTTTTTT	CASRKFGQGADTGELFF
TRBD1	TRBJ2-1	TRBV4-2	NA	TGTGCCAGCAGCCGGAAGAAAATCGACAGGGACCTAGACAATGAGCAGTTCTTC	CASSRKKIDRDLDNEQFF
NA	TRBJ1-1	TRBV3-1	few	TGTGCCAGCAGCCAAGGGGCGGTCATGAACACTGAAGCTTTCTTT	CASSQGAVMNTEAFF
NA	TRBJ2-3	TRBV4-2	NA	TGTGCCAGCAGCCACCTAAAGGGAGGTCTAGACTACAAGGATTTT	CASSHLKGGLDYKDF
TRBD1	TRBJ1-1	TRBV10-3	few	TGTGCCATCAGGGGGGAGGGACAGGGGAACACTGAAGCTTTCTTT	CAIRGEGQGNTEAFF
TRBD1	TRBJ2-3	TRBV20-1	many	TGCAGTGCGGGCAGAGAGGGGGCCCTTCCTGGTACGCAGTATTTT	CSAGREGALPGTQYF
NA	TRBJ2-1	TRBV29-1	NA	TGCAGCGCTGGGGTCGGGACTCCCAACAATGAGCAGTTCTTC	CSAGVGTPNNEQFF
NA	TRBJ1-1	TRBV7-3	NA	TGTGCCAGCAGCCCCAGTTCTGGTACTGGGGTCACTGAAGCTTTCTTT	CASSPSSGTGVTEAFF
TRBD2	TRBJ2-1	TRBV19	NA	TGTGCCAGTAGTATACTCGGGGGGGGCCTGAGGAATGAGCAGTTCTTC	CASSILGGGLRNEQFF
NA	TRBJ2-1	TRBV30	few	TGTGCCTGGAGTTCGGGGTACAATGAGCAGTTCTTC	CAWSSGYNEQFF
TRBD2	TRBJ2-3	TRBV5-4	many	TGTGCCAGCAGCCCGGCGAGTCTAGCGGGGGGGTCCACAGATACGCAGTATTTT	CASSPASLAGGSTDTQYF
TRBD2	TRBJ2-3	TRBV2	NA	TGTGCCAGCAGTGGCGGGGGAGGGGATACGCAGTATTTT	CASSGGGGDTQYF
NA	TRBJ1-5	TRBV19	many	TGTGCCAGTAGTATGCGCCAGGGAGACGGTAGCAATCAGCCCCAGCATTTT	CASSMRQGDGSNQPQHF
NA	TRBJ2-2	TRBV15	few	TGTGCCACCAGCCCTGGGGAATCCGGGGAGCTGTTTTTT	CATSPGESGELFF
TRBD1	TRBJ2-3	TRBV5-1	few	TGCGCCAGCAGCTTGTACAGGGGGCGAAGCACAGATACGCAGTATTTT	CASSLYRGRSTDTQYF
NA	TRBJ1-3	TRBV7-2	NA	TGTGCCAGCAGCAGAACGGACACCATATATTTT	CASSRTDTIYF
NA	TRBJ1-2	TRBV7-9	few	TGTGCCAGCAGCCCTGTGTTGATTGGCTACACCTTC	CASSPVLIGYTF
TRBD1	TRBJ1-4	TRBV6-5	few	TGTGCCAGCAGTTACGGCGGGACAGCGGACGAAAAACTGTTTTTT	CASSYGGTADEKLFF
TRBD1	TRBJ2-5	TRBV19	NA	TGTGCCAGTAGTACCGGGACAGGGCTAGGAGAGACCCAGTACTTC	CASSTGTGLGETQYF
TRBD1	TRBJ1-5	TRBV12-3/TRBV12-4	NA	TGTGCCAGCAGGCCCGGACAGGGGAATCAGCCCCAGCATTTT	CASRPGQGNQPQHF
TRBD2	TRBJ2-2	TRBV28	NA	TGTGCCAGCAGTTCGGTAGCGGGGGGGCCCGGGGAGCTTTTTTTT	CASSSVAGGPGELFF
TRBD1	TRBJ2-2	TRBV11-3	few	TGTGCCAGCAGCTTGGTATCCCCCCTTACAGGGGAGTCGTCCGGGGAGCTGTTTTTT	CASSLVSPLTGESSGELFF
NA	TRBJ2-2	TRBV12-2	few	TGTGCAAGTCGCTTCACGACGGGCGGGACTTCGAACACCGGGGAGCTGTTTTTT	CASRFTTGGTSNTGELFF
NA	TRBJ2-1	TRBV7-8	NA	TGTGCCAGCAGCTTACCACAAGAAATGACAGGATCCAATGAGCAGTTCTTC	CASSLPQEMTGSNEQFF
NA	TRBJ1-6	TRBV2	NA	TGTGCCAGCATTAACGAGAGGCCTGAAGGGAACAGAGTCACCTCACCCCTCCACTTT	CASINERPEGNRVTSPLHF
NA	TRBJ2-2	TRBV11-1	few	TGTGCCAGCAGCCCTCTGACCACCGGGGAGCTGTTTTTT	CASSPLTTGELFF
NA	TRBJ2-3	TRBV11-2	NA	TGTGCCAGCAGCTTAGAATACTCAGGGTCCACCGATACGCAGTATTTT	CASSLEYSGSTDTQYF
NA	TRBJ2-2	TRBV21-1	NA	TGTGCCAGCAGCGATTCCGGGGAGCTGTTTTTT	CASSDSGELFF
NA	TRBJ2-3	TRBV7-3	few	TGTGCCAGCAGCCCAGGACAGTCCACAGATACGCAGTATTTT	CASSPGQSTDTQYF
NA	TRBJ1-4	TRBV5-8	NA	TGTGCCAGCAGCCTTAGACCAATACGAAATGAAAAACTGTTTTTT	CASSLRPIRNEKLFF
NA	TRBJ1-5	TRBV6-2/TRBV6-3	many	TGTGCCAGCAGTTACCCCCCGGACAGCCGATGGGAGCCCCAGCATTTT	CASSYPPDSRWEPQHF
NA	TRBJ1-6	TRBV6-5	NA	TGTGCCAGCAGTTACTCCGGGGGAAGTGGTTCACCCCTCCACTTT	CASSYSGGSGSPLHF
NA	TRBJ2-1	TRBV18	few	TGTGCCAGCTCACCTGGACACCTGAGCTCCTACAATGAGCAGTTCTTC	CASSPGHLSSYNEQFF
NA	TRBJ1-1	TRBV24-1	few	TGTGCCACCAGTGATGCTGACAGGAAAGCTTTCTTT	CATSDADRKAFF
TRBD1	TRBJ2-5	TRBV25-1	few	TGTGCCAGCAGTGGGACAGGACCGGAGACCCAGTACTTC	CASSGTGPETQYF
NA	TRBJ1-1	TRBV5-1	many	TGCGCCAGCAGCTTGGAGGGGAATGAAGCTTTCTTT	CASSLEGNEAFF
TRBD1	TRBJ2-6	TRBV27	many	TGTGCCAGCAGCCCAGGGGGCCGCTCTGGGGCCAACGTCCTGACTTTC	CASSPGGRSGANVLTF
NA	TRBJ1-2	TRBV7-9	few	TGTGCCAGCAGCTTAGGGGTCAGGGGTGACTATGGCTACACCTTC	CASSLGVRGDYGYTF
NA	TRBJ2-3	TRBV7-2	few	TGTGCCAGCAGCTTCCCCCCAGATACGCAGTATTTT	CASSFPPDTQYF
NA	TRBJ2-2	TRBV19	few	TGTGCCAGTAGTATTGGAAAGGGCCAGGTGAACACCGGGGAGCTGTTTTTT	CASSIGKGQVNTGELFF
NA	TRBJ1-5	TRBV5-6	NA	TGTGCCAGCAGCCCCGGCCCGAACCATCAGCCCCAGCATTTT	CASSPGPNHQPQHF